This T cell receptor beta chain was identified in a study of technical replicates of blood from a handful of donors. The length of the CDR3 is 14 residues. Trimming took 2 bases from V and 6 from J, leaving 13 bases between them. CDR1 and CDR2 (germline): MNHNS, SASEGT. Clones were sequenced by immunoSEQ multiplex PCR, and TCRdb holds only the in-frame ones, with some missing. The repertoire holds approximately 82,000 clones, with under 95% as singletons. This clone turned up a few times. The V gene is TRBV6-1, the J gene TRBJ1-2; a possible D gene is TRBD1 (6 bases). The sequenced material came from T cells isolated from PBMCs. The source of this sequence is a human donor in good health. DNA of the CDR3: TGTGCCAGCAGTGAAAGGCCCAGGGGCGATGGCTACACCTTC. This gives the protein CASSERPRGDGYTF.